These T cell receptor beta chains were read from a single sample in a study of T cells in Graves' hyperthyroidism and ophthalmopathy. TCRdb ran MiXCR on the multiplex PCR reads and lists one entry per CDR3 protein. The sample lists about 480,000 distinct CDR3 sequences; roughly an eighth were seen once. Sample: blood. The receptors stem from a woman under 30 with Graves' hyperthyroidism. Each CDR3 is given with its conserved first and last residue. Each record gives: clone size, V gene, J gene, D gene, CDR3 protein, CDR3 DNA. The D gene is left open where the match is weak. Not every row has a clone size; where given, it reads once, few, many or a size class.

few	TRBV20-1	TRBJ1-1	-	CSARVWQAAMNTEAFF	TGCAGTGCTAGAGTCTGGCAGGCCGCCATGAACACTGAAGCTTTCTTT
-	TRBV19	TRBJ1-5	TRBD1	CASRPTGGAQPQHF	TGTGCCAGTAGACCTACAGGGGGCGCTCAGCCCCAGCATTTT
many	TRBV4-1	TRBJ2-5	-	CASSQDERTQYF	TGCGCCAGCAGCCAAGATGAGCGCACCCAGTACTTC
many	TRBV30	TRBJ1-1	-	CASGRDTEAFF	TGTGCCTCTGGACGGGACACTGAAGCTTTCTTT
many	TRBV9	TRBJ1-2	TRBD1	CASSRDRGQFFGYTF	TGTGCCAGCAGCAGGGACAGGGGGCAATTTTTTGGCTACACCTTC
many	TRBV6-5	TRBJ2-2	TRBD2	CASSYDSGRPHTGELFF	TGTGCCAGCAGTTACGATAGCGGGAGGCCCCACACCGGGGAGCTGTTTTTT
-	TRBV19	TRBJ1-2	TRBD1	CASLQRTGGYGYTF	TGTGCCAGTCTACAACGGACAGGGGGTTATGGCTACACCTTC
many	TRBV3-1	TRBJ2-5	TRBD2	CASSSTSGMEETQYF	TGTGCCAGCAGCAGCACTAGCGGGATGGAAGAGACCCAGTACTTC
many	TRBV7-9	TRBJ2-1	TRBD2	CASSPGSGSSYNEQFF	TGTGCCAGCAGCCCAGGTAGCGGGAGTTCCTACAATGAGCAGTTCTTC
-	TRBV3-1	TRBJ1-4	TRBD1	CASSPHLTGSQKLFF	TGTGCCAGCAGCCCCCACTTGACAGGGTCGCAGAAACTGTTTTTT
-	TRBV19	TRBJ2-1	TRBD2	CASSKLAGDNEQFF	TGTGCCAGTAGTAAGCTAGCGGGTGATAATGAGCAGTTCTTC
-	TRBV11-2	TRBJ1-1	-	CASSFMQVTEALF	TGTGCCAGCAGCTTTATGCAGGTCACTGAAGCTCTCTTT
-	TRBV14	TRBJ1-2	-	CASIHQGARGYGYTF	TGTGCCAGCATCCATCAAGGGGCCCGTGGCTATGGCTACACCTTC
few	TRBV27	TRBJ2-7	TRBD1	CASRTEGTGAYEQYF	TGTGCCAGCCGGACCGAGGGGACAGGGGCCTACGAGCAGTACTTC
many	TRBV6-1	TRBJ2-2	TRBD1	CASRRGQGGTGELFF	TGTGCCAGCAGAAGAGGACAGGGTGGGACCGGGGAGCTGTTTTTT
few	TRBV5-1	TRBJ2-3	TRBD1	CASSLGDRTDTQYF	TGCGCCAGCAGCTTGGGGGACAGGACAGATACGCAGTATTTT
few	TRBV7-9	TRBJ2-1	TRBD2	CASSGGAASGRLEQFF	TGTGCCAGCAGCGGGGGCGCGGCTAGCGGGAGGCTTGAGCAGTTCTTC
-	TRBV11-2	TRBJ2-1	-	CASSSPHLLGNEQFF	TGTGCCAGCAGCTCCCCTCACCTGCTAGGGAATGAGCAGTTCTTC
-	TRBV5-1	TRBJ1-2	TRBD1	CASSLLSGTDYGYTF	TGCGCCAGCAGCTTGCTTTCGGGGACAGACTATGGCTACACCTTC
many	TRBV3-1	TRBJ2-3	TRBD2	CASSPEGLAGYTDTQYF	TGTGCCAGCAGCCCCGAAGGACTAGCGGGATACACAGATACGCAGTATTTT
many	TRBV27	TRBJ1-4	TRBD1	CASSSWDRGFEKLFF	TGTGCCAGCAGCTCGTGGGACAGGGGTTTCGAAAAACTGTTTTTT
-	TRBV7-9	TRBJ1-1	-	CASSTTASSEAFF	TGTGCCAGCAGCACAACAGCTTCGAGTGAAGCTTTCTTT
few	TRBV15	TRBJ2-5	-	CATSRDEAGPQETQYF	TGTGCCACCAGCAGAGATGAGGCAGGGCCCCAAGAGACCCAGTACTTC
many	TRBV20-1	TRBJ2-2	-	CSARLEGPGELFF	TGCAGTGCTAGACTTGAGGGCCCCGGGGAGCTGTTTTTT
-	TRBV14	TRBJ1-4	-	CASSRTWGEKLFF	TGTGCCAGCAGCCGCACGTGGGGAGAAAAACTGTTTTTT
few	TRBV29-1	TRBJ1-2	-	CSVKGEGGYTF	TGCAGCGTGAAGGGGGAGGGAGGCTACACCTTC
many	TRBV6-5	TRBJ2-1	-	CASSYIWENEQFF	TGTGCCAGCAGTTACATTTGGGAAAATGAGCAGTTCTTC
many	TRBV9	TRBJ2-7	TRBD1	CASSLDRGGGEQYF	TGTGCCAGCAGCCTGGACAGGGGGGGAGGCGAGCAGTACTTC
-	TRBV4-1	TRBJ2-7	TRBD1	CASSQQSQGAGRYEQYF	TGCGCCAGCAGCCAACAATCACAGGGGGCTGGAAGATACGAGCAGTACTTC
many	TRBV30	TRBJ2-1	TRBD2	CAWTGSGRGYNEQFF	TGTGCCTGGACTGGTAGCGGGAGAGGGTACAATGAGCAGTTCTTC
many	TRBV6-5	TRBJ2-3	-	CASSYSSITDTQYF	TGTGCCAGCAGTTACTCGAGTATCACAGATACGCAGTATTTT
many	TRBV2	TRBJ1-1	-	CASRSFRLGNTEAFF	TGTGCCAGCAGGTCCTTCCGCTTGGGGAACACTGAAGCTTTCTTT
-	TRBV5-5	TRBJ2-1	TRBD2	CASSRGGGYNEQFF	TGTGCCAGCAGCCGCGGGGGAGGGTACAATGAGCAGTTCTTC
many	TRBV20-1	TRBJ2-5	TRBD2	CSVQGASGRVAETQYF	TGCAGCGTCCAAGGCGCTAGCGGGAGGGTGGCGGAGACCCAGTACTTC
many	TRBV12-3/TRBV12-4	TRBJ2-3	-	CASSFSGITDTQYF	TGTGCCAGCAGTTTTTCAGGCATCACAGATACGCAGTATTTT
many	TRBV12-3/TRBV12-4	TRBJ1-1	-	CASSLPAHKGTEAFF	TGTGCCAGCAGTCTACCCGCCCATAAGGGGACTGAAGCTTTCTTT
many	TRBV28	TRBJ2-2	-	CASSPPRGRDTGELFF	TGTGCCAGCAGTCCCCCTAGGGGACGAGACACCGGGGAGCTGTTTTTT
many	TRBV28	TRBJ1-4	-	CASSPGGYNEKLFF	TGTGCCAGCAGCCCAGGAGGGTATAATGAAAAACTGTTTTTT
few	TRBV9	TRBJ1-5	-	CASSSEGNQPQHF	TGTGCCAGCAGCTCGGAGGGTAATCAGCCCCAGCATTTT
many	TRBV5-1	TRBJ1-5	-	CASSSQGGNQPQHF	TGCGCCAGCAGCTCACAGGGTGGCAATCAGCCCCAGCATTTT
few	TRBV20-1	TRBJ2-3	-	CSATRQAQGTDTQYF	TGCAGTGCTACAAGACAGGCTCAGGGGACAGATACGCAGTATTTT